This record covers a single T cell receptor beta chain. The data derive from a study of T cell responses to AZD1222 COVID-19 vaccine. The CDR3 loop spans 11 amino acids. CDR1 is DFQATT, CDR2 SNEGSKA, per germline (reference sequence). V lost 3 bases and J 8 bases, leaving 10 bases between the germline ends. The data were produced by immunoSEQ multiplex PCR, yet TCRdb's version contains in-frame clones alone and is incomplete. The sample yields about 110,000 clones, 88% seen once. Here the sequenced sample was peripheral blood, taken on day 0 of AZD1222 vaccination. This chain joins TRBV20-1 and TRBJ1-2; tentative D call: TRBD1 (5 bases). The receptor comes from an adult in good health. The CDR3: CSARVPGGYTF. CDR3 nucleotides: TGCAGTGCTAGGGTACCAGGGGGCTACACCTTC.